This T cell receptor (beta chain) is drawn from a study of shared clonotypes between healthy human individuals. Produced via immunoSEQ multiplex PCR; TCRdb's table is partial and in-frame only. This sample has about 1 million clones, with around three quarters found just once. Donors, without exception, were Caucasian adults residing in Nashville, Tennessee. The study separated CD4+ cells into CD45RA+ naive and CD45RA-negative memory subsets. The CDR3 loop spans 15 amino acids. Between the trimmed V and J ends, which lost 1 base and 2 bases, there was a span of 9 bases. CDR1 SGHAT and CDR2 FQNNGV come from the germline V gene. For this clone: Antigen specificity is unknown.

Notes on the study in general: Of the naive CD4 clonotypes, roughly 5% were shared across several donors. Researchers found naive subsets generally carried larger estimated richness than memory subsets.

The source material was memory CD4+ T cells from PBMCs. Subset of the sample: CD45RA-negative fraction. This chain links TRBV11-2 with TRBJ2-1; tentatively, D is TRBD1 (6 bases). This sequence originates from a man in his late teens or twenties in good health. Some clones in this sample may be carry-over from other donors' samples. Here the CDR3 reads CASSLGQAPYNEQFF. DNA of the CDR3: TGTGCCAGCAGCTTAGGACAGGCGCCCTACAATGAGCAGTTCTTC.